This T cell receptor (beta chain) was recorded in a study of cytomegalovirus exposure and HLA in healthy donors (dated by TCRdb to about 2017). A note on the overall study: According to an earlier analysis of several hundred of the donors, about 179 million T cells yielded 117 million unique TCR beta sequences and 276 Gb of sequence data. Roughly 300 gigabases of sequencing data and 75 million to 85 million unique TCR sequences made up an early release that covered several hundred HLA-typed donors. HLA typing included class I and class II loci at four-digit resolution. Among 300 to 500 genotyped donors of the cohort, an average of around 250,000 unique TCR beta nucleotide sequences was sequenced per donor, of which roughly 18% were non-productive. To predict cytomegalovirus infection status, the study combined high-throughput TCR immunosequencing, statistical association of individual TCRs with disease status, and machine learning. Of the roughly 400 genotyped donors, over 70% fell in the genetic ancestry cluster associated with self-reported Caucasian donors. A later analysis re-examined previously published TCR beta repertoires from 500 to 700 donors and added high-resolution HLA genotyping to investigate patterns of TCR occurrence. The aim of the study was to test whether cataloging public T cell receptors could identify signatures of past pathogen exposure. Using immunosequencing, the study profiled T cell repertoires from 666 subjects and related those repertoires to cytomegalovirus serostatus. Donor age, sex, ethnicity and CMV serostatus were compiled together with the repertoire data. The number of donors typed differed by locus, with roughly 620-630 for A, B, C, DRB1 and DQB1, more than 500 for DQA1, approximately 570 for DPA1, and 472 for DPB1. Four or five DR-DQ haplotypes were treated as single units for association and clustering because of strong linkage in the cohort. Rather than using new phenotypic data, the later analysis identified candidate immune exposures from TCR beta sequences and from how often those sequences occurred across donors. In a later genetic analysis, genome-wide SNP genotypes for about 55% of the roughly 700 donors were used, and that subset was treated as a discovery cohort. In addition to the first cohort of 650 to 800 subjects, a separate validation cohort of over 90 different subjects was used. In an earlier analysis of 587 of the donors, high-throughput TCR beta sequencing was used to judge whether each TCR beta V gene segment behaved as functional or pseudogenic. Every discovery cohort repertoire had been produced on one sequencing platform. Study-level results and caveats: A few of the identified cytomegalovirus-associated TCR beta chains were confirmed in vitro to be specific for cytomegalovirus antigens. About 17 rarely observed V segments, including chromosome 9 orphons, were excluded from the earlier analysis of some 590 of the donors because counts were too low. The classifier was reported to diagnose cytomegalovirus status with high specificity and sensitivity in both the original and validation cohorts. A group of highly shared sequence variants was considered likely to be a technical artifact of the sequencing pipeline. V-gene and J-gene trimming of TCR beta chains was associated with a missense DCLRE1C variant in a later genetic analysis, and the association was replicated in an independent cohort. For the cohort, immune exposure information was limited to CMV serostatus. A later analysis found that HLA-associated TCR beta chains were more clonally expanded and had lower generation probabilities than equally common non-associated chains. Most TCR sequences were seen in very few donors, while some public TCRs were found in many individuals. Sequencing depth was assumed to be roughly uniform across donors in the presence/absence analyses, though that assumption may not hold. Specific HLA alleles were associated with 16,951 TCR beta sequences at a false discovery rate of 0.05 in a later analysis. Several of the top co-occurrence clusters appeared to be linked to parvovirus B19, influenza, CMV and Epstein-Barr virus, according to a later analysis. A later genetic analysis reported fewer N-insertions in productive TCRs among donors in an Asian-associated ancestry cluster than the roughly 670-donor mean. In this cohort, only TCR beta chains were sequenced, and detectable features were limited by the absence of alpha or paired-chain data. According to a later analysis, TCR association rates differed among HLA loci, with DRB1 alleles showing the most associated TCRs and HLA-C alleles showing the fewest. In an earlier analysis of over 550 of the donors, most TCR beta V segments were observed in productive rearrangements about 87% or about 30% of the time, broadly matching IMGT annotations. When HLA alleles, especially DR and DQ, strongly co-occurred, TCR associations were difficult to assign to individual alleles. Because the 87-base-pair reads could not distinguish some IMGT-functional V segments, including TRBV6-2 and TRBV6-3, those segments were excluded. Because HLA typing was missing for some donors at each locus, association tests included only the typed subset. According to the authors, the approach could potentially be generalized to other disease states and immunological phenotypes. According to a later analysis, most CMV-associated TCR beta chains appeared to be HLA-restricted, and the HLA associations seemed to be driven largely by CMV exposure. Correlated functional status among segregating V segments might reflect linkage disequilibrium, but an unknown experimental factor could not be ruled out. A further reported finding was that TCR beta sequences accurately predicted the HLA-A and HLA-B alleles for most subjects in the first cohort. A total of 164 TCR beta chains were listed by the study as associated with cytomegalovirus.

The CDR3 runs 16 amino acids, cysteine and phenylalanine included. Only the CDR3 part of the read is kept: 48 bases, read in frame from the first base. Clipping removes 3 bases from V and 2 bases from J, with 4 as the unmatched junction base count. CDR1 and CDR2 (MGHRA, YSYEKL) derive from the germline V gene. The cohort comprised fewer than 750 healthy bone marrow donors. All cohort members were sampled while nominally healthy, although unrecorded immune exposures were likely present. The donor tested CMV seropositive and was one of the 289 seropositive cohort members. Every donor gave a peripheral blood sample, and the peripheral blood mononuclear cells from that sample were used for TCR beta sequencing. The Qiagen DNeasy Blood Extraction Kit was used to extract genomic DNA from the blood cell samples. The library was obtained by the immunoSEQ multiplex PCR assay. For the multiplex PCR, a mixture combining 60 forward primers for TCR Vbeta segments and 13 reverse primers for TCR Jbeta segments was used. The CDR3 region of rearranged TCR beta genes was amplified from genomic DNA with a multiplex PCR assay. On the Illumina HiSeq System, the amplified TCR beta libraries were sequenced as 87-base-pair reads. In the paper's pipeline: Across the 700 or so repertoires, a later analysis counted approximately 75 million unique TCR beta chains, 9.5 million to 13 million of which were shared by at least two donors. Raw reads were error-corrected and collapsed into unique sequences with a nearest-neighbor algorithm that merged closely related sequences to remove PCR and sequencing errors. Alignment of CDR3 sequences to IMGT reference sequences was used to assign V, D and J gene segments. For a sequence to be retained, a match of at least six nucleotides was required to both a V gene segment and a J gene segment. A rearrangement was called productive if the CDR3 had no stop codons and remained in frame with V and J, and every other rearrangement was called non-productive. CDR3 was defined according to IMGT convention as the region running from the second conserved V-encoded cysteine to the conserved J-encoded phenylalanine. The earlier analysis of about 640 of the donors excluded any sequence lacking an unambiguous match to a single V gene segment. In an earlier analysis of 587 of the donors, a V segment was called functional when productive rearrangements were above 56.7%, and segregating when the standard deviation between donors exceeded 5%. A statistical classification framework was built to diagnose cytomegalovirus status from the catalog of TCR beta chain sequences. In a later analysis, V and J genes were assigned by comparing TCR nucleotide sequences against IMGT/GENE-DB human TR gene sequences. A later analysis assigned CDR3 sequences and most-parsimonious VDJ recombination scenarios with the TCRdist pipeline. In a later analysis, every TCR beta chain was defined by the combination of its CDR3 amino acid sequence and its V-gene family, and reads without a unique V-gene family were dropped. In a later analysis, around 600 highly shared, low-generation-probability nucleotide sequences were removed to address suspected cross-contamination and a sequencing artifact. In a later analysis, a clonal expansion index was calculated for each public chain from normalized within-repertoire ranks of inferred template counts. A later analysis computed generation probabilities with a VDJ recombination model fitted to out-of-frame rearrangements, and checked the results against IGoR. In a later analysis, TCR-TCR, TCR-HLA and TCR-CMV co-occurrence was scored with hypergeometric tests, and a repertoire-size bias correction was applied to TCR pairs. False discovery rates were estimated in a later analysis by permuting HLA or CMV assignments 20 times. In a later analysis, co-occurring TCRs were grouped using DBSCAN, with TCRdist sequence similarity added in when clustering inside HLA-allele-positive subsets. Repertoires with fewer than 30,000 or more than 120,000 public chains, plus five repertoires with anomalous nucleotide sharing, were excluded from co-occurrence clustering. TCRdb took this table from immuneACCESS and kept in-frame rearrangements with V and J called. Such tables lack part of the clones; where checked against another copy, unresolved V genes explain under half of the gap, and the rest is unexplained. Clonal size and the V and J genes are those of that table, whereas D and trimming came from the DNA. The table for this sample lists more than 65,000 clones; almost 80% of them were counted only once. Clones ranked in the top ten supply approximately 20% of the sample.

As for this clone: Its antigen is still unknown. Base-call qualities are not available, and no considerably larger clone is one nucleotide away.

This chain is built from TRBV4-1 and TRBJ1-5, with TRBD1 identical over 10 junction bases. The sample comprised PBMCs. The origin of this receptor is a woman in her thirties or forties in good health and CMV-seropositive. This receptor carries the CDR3 CASSHSGQGGNQPQHF. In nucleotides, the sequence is TGCGCCAGCAGCCACAGCGGACAGGGGGGCAATCAGCCCCAGCATTTT.